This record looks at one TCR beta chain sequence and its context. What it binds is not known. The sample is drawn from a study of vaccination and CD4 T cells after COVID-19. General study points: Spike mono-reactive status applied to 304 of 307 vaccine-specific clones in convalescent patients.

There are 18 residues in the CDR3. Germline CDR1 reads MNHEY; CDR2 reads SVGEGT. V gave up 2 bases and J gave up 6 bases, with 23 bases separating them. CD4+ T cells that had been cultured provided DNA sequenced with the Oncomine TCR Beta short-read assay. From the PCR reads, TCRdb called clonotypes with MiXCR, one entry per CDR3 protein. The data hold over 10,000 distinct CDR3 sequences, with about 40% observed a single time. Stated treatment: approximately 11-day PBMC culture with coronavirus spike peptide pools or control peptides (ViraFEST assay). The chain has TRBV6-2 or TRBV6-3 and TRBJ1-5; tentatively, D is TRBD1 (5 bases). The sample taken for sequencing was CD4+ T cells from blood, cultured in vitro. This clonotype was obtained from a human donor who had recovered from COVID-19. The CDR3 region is CASSYPTGGIGSSQPQHF. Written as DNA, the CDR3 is TGTGCCAGCAGTTACCCCACGGGGGGTATAGGGAGTAGTCAGCCCCAGCATTTT.